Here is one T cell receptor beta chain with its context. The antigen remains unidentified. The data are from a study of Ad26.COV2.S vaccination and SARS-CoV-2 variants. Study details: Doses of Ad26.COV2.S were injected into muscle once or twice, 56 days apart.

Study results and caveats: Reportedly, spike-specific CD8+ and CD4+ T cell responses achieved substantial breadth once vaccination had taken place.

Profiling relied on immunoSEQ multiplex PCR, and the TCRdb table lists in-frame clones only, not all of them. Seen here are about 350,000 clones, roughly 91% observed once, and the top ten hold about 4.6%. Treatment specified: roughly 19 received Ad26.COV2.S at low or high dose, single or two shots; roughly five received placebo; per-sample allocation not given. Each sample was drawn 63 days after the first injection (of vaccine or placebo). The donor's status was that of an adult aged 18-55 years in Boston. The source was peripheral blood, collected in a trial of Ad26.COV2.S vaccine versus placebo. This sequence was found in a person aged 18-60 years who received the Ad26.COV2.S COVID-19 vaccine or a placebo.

This CDR3 is CASTNGYNRGSSGNTIYF. For the CDR3, the DNA is TGTGCCAGCACCAATGGATATAACAGGGGAAGCTCTGGAAACACCATATATTTT. The chain uses TRBV28 and TRBJ1-3, with 7 bases identical to TRBD1. The CDR3 totals 18 residues. V dropped 7 bases and J dropped 0; count of bases not matched to a gene: 15. Per germline, CDR1 MDHEN and CDR2 SYDVKM.